This entry lists 23 T cell receptor beta chains sequenced from one sample in a study of patients and donors after allogeneic stem cell transplantation (dated by TCRdb to the early 2020s). The method behind the library was RT-PCR. The run used a NextSeq 550. TCRdb passed the public sequencing reads through fastp at Q25 and MiXCR, retaining productive beta sequences. Duplicate CDR3 protein sequences are folded into a single record with the most common DNA and genes. The sample table contains about 110,000 distinct CDR3 sequences; only one count was recorded for less than 45% of them. The ten most abundant clones make up around 30% of the sample. Material: blood, either unsorted or a sorted T cell fraction (not recorded which). These receptors all come from a human donor who was either an allogeneic HSCT recipient or a stem cell or donor lymphocyte infusion donor (not recorded which). It is not recorded whose cells these are; they may come from a transplant donor.

In its sample, this clonotype was seen a few times. This rearrangement joins TRBV5-1 to TRBJ2-1; weak D call: TRBD1 (5 bases). The germline gives CDR1 SGHRS, CDR2 YFSETQ. V lost 4 bases and J 7 bases, leaving 21 bases between the germline ends. This CDR3 is 16 amino acids long. The CDR3 DNA sequence: TGCGCCAGCAGCCAGGGTCACGGAAAGATACAAAATGAGCAGTTCTTC. Its translation is CASSQGHGKIQNEQFF.

The chain couples TRBV29-1 to TRBJ2-7; perhaps TRBD1 as D (5 bases). CDR1 is SQVTM, CDR2 ANQGSEA, per germline. The CDR3 has 13 residues. Trimming removed 5 bases at V and 0 bases at J, with 11 bases between. CDR3 region: CSVSGFSSYEQYF. The CDR3 DNA reads TGCAGCGTTTCAGGGTTTAGCTCCTACGAGCAGTACTTC.

The V gene is TRBV12-3 or TRBV12-4, the J gene TRBJ1-1; D is unclear. V lost 1 base to trimming and J lost 0 bases, with 9 bases between them. CDR3 length: 15 amino acids. The CDR3 DNA sequence: TGTGCCAGCAGTTTAGAGGGCCAGATGAACACTGAAGCTTTCTTT. Amino acids: CASSLEGQMNTEAFF.

This clonotype turned up a few times. J is TRBJ2-7 and V is TRBV4-3, with D possibly being TRBD1 (6 bases). This CDR3 is built from 16 residues. CDR1 LGHNA and CDR2 YSLEER come from the germline V gene. V shed 4 bases and J shed 0 bases, with 16 bases lying between them. The CDR3 bases are TGCGCCAGCAGCCTAACCCACCGGGGACACTCCTACGAGCAGTACTTC. It encodes CASSLTHRGHSYEQYF.

The V and J genes are TRBV7-2 and TRBJ1-3; D ambiguous. CDR1 is SGHTA, CDR2 FQGNSA, per germline. The germline V and J ends were trimmed by 5 bases and 4 bases, with 6 bases remaining between them. CDR3 size: 12 residues. The DNA of the CDR3 is TGTGCCAGCAGCCAACAGGGAAACACCATATATTTT. Translated: CASSQQGNTIYF.

There are a few counts of this clonotype. This chain connects TRBV6-5 to TRBJ1-4; 9 bases are a match to TRBD1. The germline CDR1 and CDR2 sequences are MNHEY and SVGAGI. Trimming removed 5 bases from V and 10 bases from J; junction bases left unmatched: 8. There are 14 residues in the CDR3. In DNA, the CDR3 is TGTGCCAGCAGTATGGACAGGGGCGGGGGAAAACTGTTTTTT. It encodes CASSMDRGGGKLFF.

The chain is built from TRBV28 and TRBJ2-3; weak D call: TRBD2 (6 bases). This CDR3 is built from 14 residues. V shed 6 bases and J shed 0 bases, with 10 bases lying between them. Germline V CDR1 and CDR2: MDHEN, SYDVKM. CDR3 in DNA: TGTGCCAGCAGGGAGGGCGGAAGCACAGATACGCAGTATTTT. Encoded protein: CASREGGSTDTQYF.

This clonotype was picked up a small number of times. The genes are TRBV6-5 and TRBJ1-1; unclear D gene. With 0 bases removed from V and 2 bases from J, the gap between germline ends came to 7 bases. CDR1 is MNHEY and CDR2 is SVGAGI in the germline V gene. The length of the CDR3 is 14 residues. The CDR3 sequence: CASSYSRANTEAFF. The CDR3, as DNA: TGTGCCAGCAGTTACTCGAGGGCAAACACTGAAGCTTTCTTT.

In this sample, this clonotype turned up a few times. The rearrangement joins TRBV5-6 to TRBJ1-4; possibly TRBD1 for D (6 bases). Trimming removed 0 bases from V and 4 bases from J, with 7 bases in between. The CDR3 is made up of 14 amino acids. Germline assignment: CDR1 SGHDT and CDR2 YYEEEE. In DNA form, the CDR3 reads TGTGCCAGCAGCTTGGAGGGGGTTAATGAAAAACTGTTTTTT. Amino acids: CASSLEGVNEKLFF.

This sequence joins TRBV5-1 and TRBJ1-1, with D uncertain. The germline gives CDR1 SGHRS, CDR2 YFSETQ. The CDR3 has 13 amino acids. With 0 bases removed from V and 3 bases from J, the gap between germline ends came to 6 bases. The CDR3 nucleotides are TGCGCCAGCAGCTTGGCCTCGGACACTGAAGCTTTCTTT. This sequence encodes CASSLASDTEAFF.

A note on this clonotype: A read error may account for a junction end that differs from germline. The chain carries TRBV12-3 or TRBV12-4 and TRBJ1-5; D is undetermined. The CDR3 runs to 13 residues. The DNA of the CDR3 is TGTGCCTGCAGTTTAAACAGCAATCAGCCCCAGCATTTT. Amino acid sequence: CACSLNSNQPQHF.

The gene calls are TRBV20-1 and TRBJ1-1, with 11 bases identical to TRBD1. CDR1 is DFQATT and CDR2 is SNEGSKA in the germline V gene (reference sequence). Losses at the gene ends were 3 bases for V and 3 bases for J; bases not matched to a gene: 3. The CDR3 extends over 14 amino acids. The CDR3 sequence is CSASGDRGDTEAFF. The CDR3 coding sequence is TGCAGTGCTAGTGGGGACAGGGGGGACACTGAAGCTTTCTTT.

This clonotype was observed a handful of times. The chain couples TRBV20-1 to TRBJ1-1; D unclear. The germline CDR1 and CDR2 sequences are DFQATT and SNEGSKA (reference sequence). The CDR3 is 14 residues long. Trimming shortened V by 1 base and J by 1 base, and 10 bases separated the two germline ends. CDR3 in DNA: TGCAGTGCTAGAGCAGGATTTTGGAACACTGAAGCTTTCTTT. Encoded protein: CSARAGFWNTEAFF.

This clonotype has a handful of counts. The chain employs TRBV3-1 and TRBJ1-1; D ambiguous. The CDR3 has 14 amino acids. Trimming took off 1 base at V and 1 base at J, with 7 bases between the two ends. Germline loops: CDR1 LGHDT, CDR2 YNNKEL (reference sequence). The CDR3 protein is CASSQGHSNTEAFF. CDR3 sequence (DNA): TGTGCCAGCAGCCAAGGGCACTCGAACACTGAAGCTTTCTTT.

The chain links TRBV14 to TRBJ2-2; possible D gene TRBD1, 6 bases. Germline V gives CDR1 SGHDN, CDR2 FVKESK. Trimming took off 4 bases at V and 4 bases at J, with 16 bases between the two ends. This CDR3 is built from 16 residues. For the CDR3, the DNA is TGTGCCAGCAGCCTCGTTACGGGACACCTCACCGGGGAGCTGTTTTTT. The encoded protein is CASSLVTGHLTGELFF. Full variable domain (missing parts from reference TRBV14 and TRBJ2-2): EAGVTQFPSHSVIEKGQTVTLRCDPISGHDNLYWYRRVMGKEIKFLLHFVKESKQDESGMPNNRFLAERTGGTYSTLKVQPAELEDSGVYFCASSLVTGHLTGELFFGEGSRLTVL.

V is TRBV6-5 and J is TRBJ1-4; 11 bases are shared with TRBD1. The CDR3 runs to 13 residues. CDR1 is MNHEY and CDR2 is SVGAGI in the germline V gene. The J segment lost 9 bases and the V segment lost 8 bases, leaving 5 bases of the junction unmatched. CDR3 sequence: CASLGQGAKKLFF. CDR3 nucleotide sequence: TGTGCCAGCCTAGGACAGGGGGCGAAAAAACTGTTTTTT.

This clonotype was seen more than once but under ten times. The chain recombines TRBV29-1 with TRBJ2-2; 13 bases map to TRBD2. Germline trimming cut 5 bases from V and 6 bases from J; bases unmatched to any gene: 6. There are 15 residues in the CDR3. CDR1 SQVTM and CDR2 ANQGSEA come from the germline V gene. CDR3 in amino acids: CSVLRLAGGSGELFF. The CDR3 DNA follows: TGCAGCGTTTTGCGACTAGCGGGAGGATCCGGGGAGCTGTTTTTT.

This chain joins TRBV15 and TRBJ2-7; 10 bases map to TRBD2. Trimming at V came to 3 bases and at J to 0 bases, leaving 5 bases not matched to a gene. Germline V gene data show CDR1 as LNHNV and CDR2 as YYDKDF (reference sequence). The CDR3 loop spans 16 amino acids. CDR3 protein: CATSRGAGGNSYEQYF. Written as DNA, the CDR3 is TGTGCCACCAGCAGGGGAGCGGGAGGGAACTCCTACGAGCAGTACTTC.

This rearrangement joins TRBV28 to TRBJ1-6; TRBD1 agrees at 7 bases. Germline loops: CDR1 MDHEN, CDR2 SYDVKM. The CDR3 runs 15 residues. V lost 4 bases, J lost 9 bases, and 9 bases stayed unmatched. The CDR3 coding sequence is TGTGCCAGCAGTTCGCCCGGGACAGACCGTTCACCCCTCCACTTT. It encodes CASSSPGTDRSPLHF. Looking up the rest from reference TRBV28 and TRBJ1-6 gives the full variable domain: DVKVTQSSRYLVKRTGEKVFLECVQDMDHENMFWYRQDPGLGLRLIYFSYDVKMKEKGDIPEGYSVSREKKERFSLILESASTNQTSMYLCASSSPGTDRSPLHFGNGTRLTVT.

This clonotype was observed a few times. V is TRBV12-3 or TRBV12-4 and J is TRBJ1-4; D perhaps matches TRBD1 (6 bases). The length of the CDR3 is 15 residues. Trimming stripped 2 bases from V and 7 bases from J, with 14 bases between. The CDR3 DNA reads TGTGCCAGCAGTTTACAGGGGCGCCGGGGTGAAAAACTGTTTTTT. The encoded protein is CASSLQGRRGEKLFF.

This clonotype was seen ten or more times. J is TRBJ2-7 and V is TRBV29-1; tentatively, D is TRBD1 (6 bases). V shed 6 bases and J shed 0 bases, with 15 bases lying between them. The germline gives CDR1 SQVTM, CDR2 ANQGSEA. This CDR3 is built from 14 residues. CDR3: CSVRGGQSSYEQYF. CDR3 nucleotide sequence: TGCAGCGTGCGAGGAGGACAGAGCTCCTACGAGCAGTACTTC.

This clonotype came up a few times. The J gene is TRBJ1-5, the V gene TRBV9; D unresolved. This CDR3 contains 16 residues. Germline V CDR1 and CDR2: SGDLS, YYNGEE. With 4 bases removed from V and 5 bases from J, the gap between germline ends came to 19 bases. CDR3 sequence reads: CASSPRALFWDQPQHF. The CDR3 DNA reads as TGTGCCAGCAGCCCCCGGGCCCTTTTCTGGGATCAGCCCCAGCATTTT.

The chain is built from TRBV29-1 and TRBJ1-2; D gene ambiguous. CDR1 is SQVTM and CDR2 is ANQGSEA in the germline V gene. V gave up 3 bases and J gave up 8 bases, with 1 base separating them. This CDR3 has 8 residues. In nucleotides, the CDR3 is TGCAGCGTTGAGGGCTACACCTTC. Its translation is CSVEGYTF.